Described below is a single TCR beta chain sequence and its context. The antigen remains undetermined. Combining a sample-barcoded 5' primer with a J-beta primer mix, a second PCR ran for about 7 to 11 cycles. TCRdb used MiXCR to reprocess the 5' RACE reads, holding one entry per CDR3 protein. The top ten clones hold 20% to 30% of a sample with roughly 730,000 distinct CDR3 sequences, 56% of them seen once. The entry originates in a study of blood T cells in healthy people across ages. Study observations and caveats: Roughly linear age-related decline in beta diversity appeared, significant by age roughly 40.

V was clipped by 1 base and J by 0 bases; unmatched bases: 9. The germline gives CDR1 SGHVS, CDR2 FNYEAQ. The CDR3 is 19 amino acids. There were healthy Caucasian individuals from Russia, aged roughly 6 to 100, serving as donors. Investigators took approximately 9.4 milliliters of peripheral blood from every donor. At least 5 micrograms of total RNA were extracted per sample. The source is a man aged 35-49 years in good health. Sequenced sample: blood. This rearrangement joins TRBV7-6 to TRBJ2-1; 10 positions agree with TRBD1. Here the CDR3 DNA reads TGTGCCAGCAGCTTAGAGACAGGGGGCGCGGTGAGCTCCTACAATGAGCAGTTCTTC. Amino acid sequence: CASSLETGGAVSSYNEQFF.